This TCR beta chain was captured by sequencing in a study of blood T cell repertoires in COVID-19. This clone is a singleton in its sample. The CDR3 spans 14 residues. CDR1 SGHKS and CDR2 YYEKEE come from the germline V gene (reference sequence). V was clipped by 0 bases and J by 4 bases, with 10 bases between them. TCRdb's copy holds only in-frame clones and misses some; the assay was immunoSEQ multiplex PCR. The repertoire holds about 300,000 clones, with 75% to 90% as singletons. The J gene is TRBJ1-2, the V gene TRBV5-5; D remains unclear. Specimen: peripheral blood. This receptor was identified in a middle-aged man with acute or convalescent COVID-19. This CDR3 reads CASSLGAGIYGYTF. Here the CDR3 DNA reads TGTGCCAGCAGCTTGGGTGCGGGCATCTATGGCTACACCTTC. The complete variable domain, with remaining parts taken from reference TRBV5-5 and TRBJ1-2, reads DAGVTQSPTHLIKTRGQQVTLRCSPISGHKSVSWYQQVLGQGPQFIFQYYEKEERGRGNFPDRFSARQFPNYSSELNVNALLLGDSALYLCASSLGAGIYGYTFGSGTRLTVV.